Shown below are 26 T cell receptor beta chains from a single sample sequenced in a study of blood T cell repertoires in COVID-19. Some clones are missing from TCRdb's copy, which holds only in-frame ones; the method was immunoSEQ multiplex PCR. The table has hundreds of thousands of clones, roughly 87% seen once. The sequenced material came from peripheral blood. The origin of the receptors is a man aged 18 to 30 with COVID-19, enrolled during active disease.

V gene TRBV6-5 combines with J gene TRBJ2-5; 9 nucleotides line up with TRBD1. CDR1 and CDR2 from the germline V gene are MNHEY and SVGAGI. The junction had 10 bases not matched to a gene; V was cut back by 6 bases and J by 5 bases. The CDR3 loop spans 15 amino acids. CDR3 bases: TGTGCCAGCAGGGCGAACAGGGGGCGTCGGGAGACCCAGTACTTC. Translating it yields CASRANRGRRETQYF.

This clone has a handful of counts. This chain uses TRBV23-1 with TRBJ2-1; a possible D gene is TRBD1 (6 bases). TRBV23-1 is reported as an ORF; its role is uncertain. This CDR3 comprises 18 residues. Deletions cut 3 bases from V and 1 base from J, with 19 bases between. The chain's CDR3 is CASSHLVNRVLSYNEQFF. CDR3 nucleotides: TGCGCCAGCAGTCATCTAGTAAACAGGGTGTTATCCTACAATGAGCAGTTCTTC.

The chain links TRBV12-5 to TRBJ2-7; 8 bases fit TRBD2. Trimming at V came to 3 bases and at J to 5 bases, leaving 6 bases not matched to a gene. CDR1 LGHNT and CDR2 FRNRAP come from the germline V gene. There are 14 residues in the CDR3. The CDR3 region is CASGFWREEDEQYF. CDR3 DNA: TGTGCTAGTGGTTTCTGGCGGGAGGAGGACGAGCAGTACTTC.

The V and J genes are TRBV2 and TRBJ1-2; 10 bases align to TRBD1. Losses at the gene ends were 7 bases for V and 6 bases for J; bases not matched to a gene: 5. The CDR3 consists of 13 residues. Germline lookup yields CDR1 SNHLY and CDR2 FYNNEI. CDR3 protein: CASTGDRGDGYTF. The CDR3, as DNA: TGTGCCAGCACCGGGGACAGGGGAGATGGCTACACCTTC.

The chain combines TRBV9 with TRBJ2-7; 11 bases are shared with TRBD2. The germline CDR1 and CDR2 sequences are SGDLS and YYNGEE. V lost 2 bases to trimming and J lost 5 bases; unmatched junction nucleotides: 6. CDR3 length: 15 amino acids. For the CDR3, the DNA is TGTGCCAGCAGCGTTACTAGCGGGAGTATCGACGAGCAGTACTTC. Translation: CASSVTSGSIDEQYF.

This clone was seen a handful of times. V gene TRBV3-1 (or the pseudogene TRBV3-2) combines with J gene TRBJ2-5; D is possibly TRBD1 (5 bases). With 4 bases removed from V and 4 bases from J, the gap between germline ends came to 13 bases. Germline V CDR1 and CDR2: LGHDT, YNNKEL (reference sequence). CDR3 size: 14 residues. This CDR3 is CASSLFRAGETQYF. The CDR3 DNA reads TGTGCCAGCAGCCTTTTCAGGGCCGGAGAGACCCAGTACTTC.

The chain recombines TRBV4-1 with TRBJ2-3, with a weak D call TRBD1 (5 bases). The CDR3 runs to 14 residues. V lost 1 base, J lost 1 base, and 6 bases lay in between. Germline CDR1 is MGHRA and CDR2 is YSYEKL. CDR3 coding DNA: TGCGCCAGCAGCCAAGTAGGGGGCACAGATACGCAGTATTTT. This codes for CASSQVGGTDTQYF.

V gene TRBV30 combines with J gene TRBJ1-3; D not certain. CDR3 length equals 13 residues. With 2 bases removed from V and 0 bases from J, the gap between germline ends came to 5 bases. The germline V gene encodes CDR1 GTSNPN and CDR2 SVGIG (reference sequence). The CDR3 coding sequence is TGTGCCTGGAGTTATAGCTCTGGAAACACCATATATTTT. Translation: CAWSYSSGNTIYF.

The chain joins TRBV6-5 to TRBJ2-7; weak D call: TRBD2 (6 bases). This CDR3 is built from 16 residues. Trimming removed 2 bases at V and 5 bases at J, with 19 bases between. CDR1 and CDR2 from the germline V gene are MNHEY and SVGAGI. For the CDR3, the DNA is TGTGCCAGCAGTTACCACCCGGGACTCCGGTCCGACGAGCAGTACTTC. It translates to CASSYHPGLRSDEQYF.

The J gene is TRBJ1-1, the V gene TRBV5-6; D not certain. This CDR3 contains 12 residues. Trimming removed 4 bases at V and 4 bases at J, with 8 bases between. Per germline, CDR1 SGHDT and CDR2 YYEEEE. CDR3 residues: CASSGFSTEAFF. CDR3 sequence (DNA): TGTGCCAGCAGCGGCTTCAGCACTGAAGCTTTCTTT.

This clone was seen more than once but under ten times. V and J are TRBV18 and TRBJ2-1; D is ambiguous. V shed 4 bases and J shed 6 bases, with 13 bases lying between them. The CDR3 is 14 residues long. Looked up from germline, CDR1 is KGHSH and CDR2 is LQKENI. The CDR3 loop is CASSLVGPSNEQFF. DNA for the CDR3: TGTGCCAGCTCACTAGTGGGCCCGAGCAATGAGCAGTTCTTC.

This clone was recorded only once. The V gene is TRBV5-8, the J gene TRBJ2-6, with D perhaps matching TRBD2 (7 bases). In germline, CDR1 is SGHTS, CDR2 YDEGEE. Deletions cut 0 bases from V and 4 bases from J, with 11 bases between. The CDR3 runs 16 residues. The DNA of the CDR3 is TGTGCCAGCAGCTTGGAACGGGGGGCCGGGGCCAACGTCCTGACTTTC. Translating it yields CASSLERGAGANVLTF.

This sequence joins TRBV5-1 and TRBJ1-1; 8 bases fit TRBD1. The CDR3 contains 14 residues. Per the germline V gene, CDR1 is SGHRS and CDR2 is YFSETQ. V shed 0 bases, J shed 8 bases, and the junction held 6 bases outside the gene matches. The CDR3 reads CASSLGQGTTEAFF. Here the CDR3 DNA reads TGCGCCAGCAGCTTGGGACAGGGGACTACCGAAGCTTTCTTT.

This chain uses TRBV10-3 with TRBJ2-7, with D possibly being TRBD2 (6 bases). The CDR3 runs 15 residues. Germline lookup yields CDR1 ENHRY and CDR2 SYGVKD. V was pared by 2 bases and J by 2 bases, with 13 bases between. CDR3 residues: CAISEAEGGAYEQYF. The DNA for the CDR3 is TGTGCCATCAGTGAGGCGGAGGGAGGCGCCTACGAGCAGTACTTC.

This rearrangement joins TRBV28 to TRBJ1-5; 7 bases align to TRBD1. The CDR3 totals 17 residues. Germline-derived CDR1 and CDR2 are MDHEN and SYDVKM. V lost 4 bases, J lost 0 bases, and 9 bases stayed unmatched. The chain's CDR3 is CASSSSRDSYSNQPQHF. In nucleotides, the CDR3 is TGTGCCAGCAGTTCCTCCCGGGACAGCTATAGCAATCAGCCCCAGCATTTT.

The chain has TRBV19 and TRBJ2-2; D possibly corresponds to TRBD2 (6 bases). The CDR3 sequence is 15 residues long. V was clipped by 6 bases and J by 5 bases, with 16 bases between them. In germline, CDR1 is LNHDA, CDR2 SQIVND (reference sequence). The CDR3 DNA follows: TGTGCCAGTAGGGCGGCGACTAGAGATACCGGGGAGCTGTTTTTT. It is translated as CASRAATRDTGELFF.

This chain uses TRBV2 with TRBJ1-5; 7 bases line up with TRBD1. Germline V gene lookup returns CDR1 SNHLY and CDR2 FYNNEI. J lost 5 bases, V lost 7 bases, and 5 bases had no gene match. This CDR3 is built from 13 residues. The DNA for the CDR3 is TGTGCCAGCACCGGGACAGTTGATCAGCCCCAGCATTTT. Translating gives CASTGTVDQPQHF.

CDR3 coding DNA: TGTGCCAGCAGCGGCTCCGGGACTAGCGGGAGTAGGGATATCGATGAGCAGTTCTTC. This encodes CASSGSGTSGSRDIDEQFF. The chain couples TRBV9 to TRBJ2-1, with 14 nucleotides matching TRBD2. The CDR3 has 19 residues. J was trimmed by 8 bases and V by 3 bases; bases with no gene match: 16. Germline CDR1 and CDR2: SGDLS and YYNGEE. Based on the CDR3 plus reference TRBV9 and TRBJ2-1, the full variable domain is DSGVTQTPKHLITATGQRVTLRCSPRSGDLSVYWYQQSLDQGLQFLIQYYNGEERAKGNILERFSAQQFPDLHSELNLSSLELGDSALYFCASSGSGTSGSRDIDEQFFGPGTRLTVL.

The chain employs TRBV19 and TRBJ1-6, with TRBD1 matching over 7 bases. This CDR3 spans 15 amino acids. Trimming cost V 2 bases and J 9 bases; bases outside gene matches: 7. In germline, CDR1 is LNHDA, CDR2 SQIVND (reference sequence). CDR3 in DNA: TGTGCCAGTAGTATAAACAGGGGTAGAGGTTCACCCCTCCACTTT. Translation gives CASSINRGRGSPLHF.

The genes are TRBV4-1 and TRBJ2-2, with D perhaps TRBD1 (6 bases). The V end lost 0 bases, the J end lost 5 bases, and 13 bases lay between the germline ends. CDR1 is MGHRA and CDR2 is YSYEKL in the germline V gene. CDR3 length: 16 amino acids. The CDR3 protein is CASSQDGRGRTGELFF. The CDR3 coding sequence is TGCGCCAGCAGCCAAGATGGCAGGGGTCGGACCGGGGAGCTGTTTTTT.

The genes are TRBV5-5 and TRBJ2-1; 7 nucleotides line up with TRBD2. CDR1 is SGHKS and CDR2 is YYEKEE in the germline V gene (reference sequence). V trimming: 3 bases; J trimming: 0 bases; junction bases outside the gene matches: 3. The CDR3 is 15 residues long. The CDR3 DNA reads TGTGCCAGCAGCTCGTGGGGGGGCTCCTACAATGAGCAGTTCTTC. Translating it yields CASSSWGGSYNEQFF. Variable domain in full (rest from reference TRBV5-5 and TRBJ2-1): DAGVTQSPTHLIKTRGQQVTLRCSPISGHKSVSWYQQVLGQGPQFIFQYYEKEERGRGNFPDRFSARQFPNYSSELNVNALLLGDSALYLCASSSWGGSYNEQFFGPGTRLTVL.

The chain carries TRBV6-5 and TRBJ2-3; a weak D match, TRBD2 (6 bases). The V gene's germline CDR1 is MNHEY and CDR2 SVGAGI. The CDR3 has 15 amino acids. Deletions cut 8 bases from V and 6 bases from J, with 21 bases between. The CDR3 nucleotides read TGTGCCAGCGCGTCCACTAGCCCACAGGAGGATACGCAGTATTTT. Its protein is CASASTSPQEDTQYF.

The chain carries TRBV20-1 and TRBJ2-7; D is perhaps TRBD1 (5 bases). CDR3 length: 11 amino acids. V was shortened by 5 bases and J by 6 bases, with 11 bases between the two germline ends. The germline gives CDR1 DFQATT, CDR2 SNEGSKA (reference sequence). CDR3 nucleotides: TGCAGTGCTGCGGACATGGGCGAGCAGTACTTC. Its translation: CSAADMGEQYF.

In this sample, this clone turned up a few times. Other DNA sequences in this specimen translate into the identical CDR3. For the CDR3, the DNA is TGTGCCAGCAGTTTATCCCGGAACACTGAAGCTTTCTTT. This codes for CASSLSRNTEAFF. V usage is TRBV27 and J usage is TRBJ1-1; no definite D call. The V gene lost 0 bases and the J gene lost 1 base, with 3 bases spanning the gap. The CDR3 runs 13 residues. Germline values: CDR1 MNHEY, CDR2 SMNVEV (reference sequence).

The chain uses TRBV9 and TRBJ2-3; 10 positions match TRBD2. The germline V gene encodes CDR1 SGDLS and CDR2 YYNGEE. Germline trimming cut 5 bases from V and 8 bases from J; bases unmatched to any gene: 11. This CDR3 contains 15 residues. CDR3 loop: CASSPESGGAITQYF. For the CDR3, the DNA is TGTGCCAGCAGTCCAGAGAGCGGGGGGGCCATTACGCAGTATTTT.

The CDR3 DNA reads as TGTGCCAGCAGCTTAACATCTCCGTATCGGGTCGGCGACGAGCAGTACTTC. It encodes CASSLTSPYRVGDEQYF. The chain joins TRBV7-3 to TRBJ2-7; D is ambiguous. The CDR3 has 17 residues. Trimming left V 0 bases short and J 5 bases short, with 20 bases between. Germline CDR1 and CDR2: SGHTA and FQGTGA.